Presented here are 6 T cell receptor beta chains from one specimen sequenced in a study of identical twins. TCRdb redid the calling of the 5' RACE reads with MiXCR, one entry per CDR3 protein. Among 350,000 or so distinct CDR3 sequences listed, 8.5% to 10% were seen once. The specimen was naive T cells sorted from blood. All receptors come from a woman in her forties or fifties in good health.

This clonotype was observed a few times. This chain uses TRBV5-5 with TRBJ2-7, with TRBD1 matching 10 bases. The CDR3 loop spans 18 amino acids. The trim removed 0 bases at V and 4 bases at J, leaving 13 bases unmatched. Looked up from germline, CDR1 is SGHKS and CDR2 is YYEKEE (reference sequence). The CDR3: CASSLDPGTGDEGYEQYF. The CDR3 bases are TGTGCCAGCAGCTTGGACCCCGGGACAGGGGACGAAGGGTACGAGCAGTACTTC. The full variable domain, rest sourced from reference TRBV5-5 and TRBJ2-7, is DAGVTQSPTHLIKTRGQQVTLRCSPISGHKSVSWYQQVLGQGPQFIFQYYEKEERGRGNFPDRFSARQFPNYSSELNVNALLLGDSALYLCASSLDPGTGDEGYEQYFGPGTRLTVT.

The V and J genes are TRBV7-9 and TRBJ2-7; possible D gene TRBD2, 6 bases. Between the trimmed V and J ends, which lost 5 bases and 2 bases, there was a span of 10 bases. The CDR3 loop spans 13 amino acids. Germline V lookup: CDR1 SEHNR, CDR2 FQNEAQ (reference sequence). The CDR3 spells CASSPREAYEQYV. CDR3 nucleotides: TGTGCCAGCAGCCCCAGGGAGGCCTACGAGCAGTACGTC.

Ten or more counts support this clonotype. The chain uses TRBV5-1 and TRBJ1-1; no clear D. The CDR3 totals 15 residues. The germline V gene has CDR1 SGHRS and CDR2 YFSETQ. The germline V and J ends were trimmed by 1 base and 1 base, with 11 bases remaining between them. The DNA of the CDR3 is TGCGCCAGCAGCTTGTCGGCAGGCCCGAACACTGAAGCTTTCTTT. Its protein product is CASSLSAGPNTEAFF.

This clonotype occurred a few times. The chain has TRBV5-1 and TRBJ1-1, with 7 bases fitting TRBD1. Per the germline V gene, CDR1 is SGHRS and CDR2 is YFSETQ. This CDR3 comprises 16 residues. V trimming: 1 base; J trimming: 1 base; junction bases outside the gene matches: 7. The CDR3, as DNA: TGCGCCAGCAGCTTGCTTCGAGGGGGCCAGAACACTGAAGCTTTCTTT. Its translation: CASSLLRGGQNTEAFF.

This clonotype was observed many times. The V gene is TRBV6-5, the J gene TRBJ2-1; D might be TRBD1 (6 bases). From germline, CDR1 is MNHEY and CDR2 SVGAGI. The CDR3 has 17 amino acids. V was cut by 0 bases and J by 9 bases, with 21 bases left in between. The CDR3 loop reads CASSYSGQPKLGIEQFF. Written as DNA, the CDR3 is TGTGCCAGCAGTTACTCCGGACAGCCTAAGTTGGGTATTGAGCAGTTCTTC.

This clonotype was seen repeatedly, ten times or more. The CDR3 sequence: CASSRGGQPQHF. The CDR3, as DNA: TGTGCCAGCAGCCGAGGGGGCCAGCCCCAGCATTTT. This chain uses TRBV14 with TRBJ1-5; 7 nucleotides agree with TRBD1. The CDR3 runs to 12 residues. Losses at the gene ends were 4 bases for V and 7 bases for J; bases not matched to a gene: 1. In germline, CDR1 is SGHDN, CDR2 FVKESK.